Listed below are T cell receptor beta chains from one sample, sequenced in a study of naive CD8 T cells in extremely preterm neonates. Some clones are missing from TCRdb's copy, which holds only in-frame ones; the method was immunoSEQ multiplex PCR. The table lists thousands of clones, about 97% of them singletons. Sequenced material: naive CD8+ T cells from cord blood. These receptors were obtained from a newborn in good health. Each CDR3 is given with its conserved first and last residue. A D gene is named only where the DNA matches it firmly. Size is omitted from some rows. Given values are once, few, many or a class for expanded clones.

clone size	D gene	J gene	V gene	CDR3 protein	CDR3 DNA
.	.	TRBJ2-7	TRBV30	CAWTNSYEQYF	TGTGCCTGGACAAACTCCTACGAGCAGTACTTC
.	.	TRBJ2-3	TRBV10-3	CAISESQRPTDTQYF	TGTGCCATCAGTGAGAGTCAGCGCCCCACAGATACGCAGTATTTT
.	TRBD1	TRBJ1-4	TRBV15	CATSRTTGQSFLFF	TGTGCCACCAGCAGAACTACGGGACAGTCTTTTCTGTTTTTT
once	TRBD2	TRBJ2-7	TRBV4-3	CASSFSGARDEQYF	TGCGCCAGCAGCTTTAGCGGGGCTAGAGACGAGCAGTACTTC
.	.	TRBJ2-2	TRBV5-1	CASSLETSANTGELFF	TGCGCCAGCAGCTTGGAGACATCCGCGAACACCGGGGAGCTGTTTTTT
.	.	TRBJ1-4	TRBV4-1	CASSHPGMGEKLFF	TGCGCCAGCAGCCACCCCGGGATGGGGGAAAAACTGTTTTTT
.	TRBD2	TRBJ2-5	TRBV9	CASSVAGTSGGARETQYF	TGTGCCAGCAGCGTAGCCGGGACTAGCGGGGGGGCCCGAGAGACCCAGTACTTC
.	TRBD2	TRBJ2-1	TRBV19	CASSIGLAGVYNEQFF	TGTGCCAGTAGTATCGGTCTAGCGGGTGTCTACAATGAGCAGTTCTTC
.	TRBD2	TRBJ2-3	TRBV9	CASSVEGGGAQDTQYF	TGTGCCAGCAGCGTAGAAGGCGGGGGGGCCCAAGATACGCAGTATTTT
.	.	TRBJ2-5	TRBV9	CASNRVGGQETQYF	TGTGCCAGCAATAGGGTGGGGGGACAGGAGACCCAGTACTTC